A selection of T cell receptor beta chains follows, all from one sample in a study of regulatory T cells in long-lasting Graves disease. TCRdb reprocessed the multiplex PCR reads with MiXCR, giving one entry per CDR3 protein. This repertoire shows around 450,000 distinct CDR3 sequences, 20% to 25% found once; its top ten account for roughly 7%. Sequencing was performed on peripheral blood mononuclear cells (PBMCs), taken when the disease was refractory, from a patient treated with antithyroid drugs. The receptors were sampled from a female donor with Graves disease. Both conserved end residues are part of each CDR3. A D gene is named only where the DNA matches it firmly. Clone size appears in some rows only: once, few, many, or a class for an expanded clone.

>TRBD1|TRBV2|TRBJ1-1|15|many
CASSELVRGLDEAFF
TGTGCCAGCAGTGAATTGGTCAGGGGGCTGGATGAAGCTTTCTTT
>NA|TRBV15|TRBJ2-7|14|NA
CATSRDLGRSEQYF
TGTGCCACCAGCAGAGATCTAGGAAGGAGTGAGCAGTACTTC
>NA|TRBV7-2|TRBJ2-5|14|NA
CASSRGPAEETQYF
TGTGCCAGCAGCCGGGGACCAGCGGAAGAGACCCAGTACTTC
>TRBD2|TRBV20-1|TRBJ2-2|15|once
CSARASGAGTGELFF
TGCAGTGCTAGGGCTAGCGGGGCGGGCACCGGGGAGCTGTTTTTT
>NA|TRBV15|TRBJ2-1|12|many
CATSRTDNEQFF
TGTGCCACCAGCAGGACAGACAATGAGCAGTTCTTC
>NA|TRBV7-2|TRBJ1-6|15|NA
CASSLIQEINSPLHF
TGTGCCAGCAGCTTAATACAGGAGATAAATTCACCCCTCCACTTT
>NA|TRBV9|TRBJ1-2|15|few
CASSVASGTNYGYTF
TGTGCCAGCAGCGTAGCCTCGGGGACTAACTATGGCTACACCTTC
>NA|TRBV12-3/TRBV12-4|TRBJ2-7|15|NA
CASSFGGAIYSEQYF
TGTGCCAGCAGTTTCGGGGGAGCCATCTATAGTGAGCAGTACTTC
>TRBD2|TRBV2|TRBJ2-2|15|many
CASSEGGGGTGELFF
TGTGCCAGCAGTGAAGGGGGGGGTGGCACCGGGGAGCTGTTTTTT
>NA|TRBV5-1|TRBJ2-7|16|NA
CASSHRRQAIAYEQYF
TGCGCCAGCAGCCACCGACGACAGGCGATAGCCTACGAGCAGTACTTC
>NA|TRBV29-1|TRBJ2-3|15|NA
CSVEDSRVGTDTQYF
TGCAGCGTTGAAGACTCCAGGGTAGGGACAGATACGCAGTATTTT
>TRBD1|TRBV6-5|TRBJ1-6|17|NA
CASSSGQAGVYNSPLHF
TGTGCCAGCAGTTCTGGACAGGCCGGGGTGTATAATTCACCCCTCCACTTT
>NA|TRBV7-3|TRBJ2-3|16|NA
CASSFGTLPSTDTQYF
TGTGCCAGCAGCTTCGGGACGCTCCCTAGCACAGATACGCAGTATTTT
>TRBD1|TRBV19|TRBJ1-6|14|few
CASSIDRVNSPLHF
TGTGCCAGTAGTATCGACAGGGTTAATTCACCCCTCCACTTT
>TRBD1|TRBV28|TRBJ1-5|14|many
CASTSGQGLQPQHF
TGTGCCAGCACCTCTGGACAGGGCCTTCAGCCCCAGCATTTT